The 23 T cell receptor beta chains presented below share a single source sample, sequenced in a study of a mutant IDH1 vaccine in newly diagnosed glioma. Sequencing used immunoSEQ multiplex PCR; TCRdb keeps in-frame clones, though not all of them. This table holds some 31,000 clones, about four fifths found once. Antigens of these TCRs are unknown. Time point given: week 47, end of study. Doses of 300 ug of mutant IDH1 20-mer peptide were given with topical imiquimod. Material: PBMCs, obtained from a glioma patient whose treatment included an IDH1 peptide vaccine. These receptors all come from a man aged 30 to 39 with glioma.

In this sample, this clone turned up a few times. J is TRBJ1-4 and V is TRBV19; D remains ambiguous. Trimming cost V 8 bases and J 5 bases, with 12 bases left between them. This CDR3 has 13 amino acids. Germline V CDR1 and CDR2: LNHDA, SQIVND (reference sequence). The CDR3 is CASASSQNEKLFF. CDR3 coding DNA: TGTGCCAGTGCGTCTTCTCAAAATGAAAAACTGTTTTTT.

The chain employs TRBV19 and TRBJ2-7; 8 bases agree with TRBD1. This CDR3 comprises 15 residues. Germline V CDR1 and CDR2: LNHDA, SQIVND (reference sequence). The ends lost 5 bases at V and 2 bases at J; junction bases unmatched: 8. The CDR3 DNA reads as TGTGCCAGTAGTGGCTCCGGGACAGGAGCCTACGAGCAGTACTTC. This encodes CASSGSGTGAYEQYF.

V and J are TRBV4-2 and TRBJ1-2; D perhaps matches TRBD1 (5 bases). CDR3 length: 15 residues. Germline CDR1 is LGHNA and CDR2 is YNFKEQ. The V end lost 0 bases, the J end lost 2 bases, and 10 bases lay between the germline ends. The CDR3 here is CASSQDAGQNYGYTF. The CDR3 DNA is TGTGCCAGCAGCCAAGACGCCGGACAAAACTATGGCTACACCTTC.

The rearrangement joins TRBV14 to TRBJ1-1, with a tentative D call TRBD1 (5 bases). Germline V gene lookup returns CDR1 SGHDN and CDR2 FVKESK. This CDR3 contains 13 residues. The V end lost 4 bases, the J end lost 4 bases, and 10 bases lay between the germline ends. CDR3 sequence: CASSPSRATEAFF. CDR3 in DNA: TGTGCCAGCAGCCCGTCCAGGGCCACTGAAGCTTTCTTT.

This clone was recorded a few times. The rearrangement joins TRBV6-5 to TRBJ2-1; TRBD1 or TRBD2 may be the D gene (6 bases each). With 3 bases removed from V and 5 bases from J, the gap between germline ends came to 17 bases. Germline loops: CDR1 MNHEY, CDR2 SVGAGI. This CDR3 contains 16 residues. In DNA, the CDR3 is TGTGCCAGCAGTTATCGTATTCCGGGGGCGGACAATGAGCAGTTCTTC. Its protein is CASSYRIPGADNEQFF.

The gene calls are TRBV27 and TRBJ1-2, with a weak D call TRBD1 (5 bases). Trimming stripped 7 bases from V and 4 bases from J, with 16 bases between. The CDR3 contains 14 residues. In germline, CDR1 is MNHEY, CDR2 SMNVEV (reference sequence). The CDR3 sequence is CASTPRGDRYGYTF. The CDR3 DNA is TGTGCCAGCACCCCCCGGGGGGATCGCTATGGCTACACCTTC.

The chain joins TRBV7-8 to TRBJ2-7; TRBD1 matches at 9 bases. CDR1 and CDR2 (germline): SGHVS, FQNEAQ. V gave up 5 bases and J gave up 2 bases; unmatched junction bases: 16. CDR3 length: 18 residues. The CDR3 coding sequence is TGTGCCAGCAGCAGTCGGACAGGGGAGAGTACTAATCCCTACGAGCAGTACTTC. Encoded protein: CASSSRTGESTNPYEQYF. The full variable domain, completed using reference TRBV7-8 and TRBJ2-7, is GAGVSQSPRYKVAKRGQDVALRCDPISGHVSLFWYQQALGQGPEFLTYFQNEAQLDKSGLPSDRFFAERPEGSVSTLKIQRTQQEDSAVYLCASSSRTGESTNPYEQYFGPGTRLTVT.

The chain has TRBV2 and TRBJ2-7, with D possibly TRBD1 on 6 matching bases. CDR1 and CDR2 (germline): SNHLY, FYNNEI. Trimming removed 5 bases at V and 3 bases at J, with 14 bases between. The CDR3 extends over 14 amino acids. The CDR3 bases are TGTGCCAGCAGTAACCGGGACACCGGCTACGAGCAGTACTTC. Amino acids: CASSNRDTGYEQYF.

The chain combines TRBV6-5 with TRBJ2-5, with 7 positions matching TRBD2. The ends lost 7 bases at V and 2 bases at J; junction bases unmatched: 4. The CDR3 contains 13 residues. In germline, CDR1 is MNHEY, CDR2 SVGAGI. CDR3 sequence reads: CASKEGLQETQYF. The CDR3 region has the DNA TGTGCCAGCAAGGAGGGACTACAAGAGACCCAGTACTTC.

The gene calls are TRBV19 and TRBJ1-5, with 9 nucleotides matching TRBD1. V shed 3 bases and J 0 bases; nucleotides not matched to a gene: 9. The CDR3 has 18 amino acids. The germline CDR1 and CDR2 sequences are LNHDA and SQIVND (reference sequence). For the CDR3, the DNA is TGTGCCAGTAGTATGTGGACAGGGGTGCCTTATAGCAATCAGCCCCAGCATTTT. Encoded protein: CASSMWTGVPYSNQPQHF.

This clone was observed a handful of times. This chain connects TRBV5-1 to TRBJ1-5; D is unclear. Per germline, CDR1 SGHRS and CDR2 YFSETQ. V was cut by 0 bases and J by 7 bases, with 8 bases left in between. CDR3 size: 13 residues. The CDR3: CASSLGPEQPQHF. The CDR3 nucleotides read TGCGCCAGCAGCTTGGGCCCAGAACAGCCCCAGCATTTT. Complete variable domain (other parts from reference TRBV5-1 and TRBJ1-5): KAGVTQTPRYLIKTRGQQVTLSCSPISGHRSVSWYQQTPGQGLQFLFEYFSETQRNKGNFPGRFSGRQFSNSRSEMNVSTLELGDSALYLCASSLGPEQPQHFGDGTRLSIL.

The chain employs TRBV5-4 and TRBJ1-2; D gene unclear. CDR3 length: 13 residues. V gave up 5 bases and J gave up 0 bases, with 8 bases separating them. Germline CDR1 SGHNT, CDR2 YYREEE (reference sequence). In DNA, the CDR3 is TGTGCCAGCAGGGTGCGGGCTAACTATGGCTACACCTTC. It yields the protein CASRVRANYGYTF.

V is TRBV4-1 and J is TRBJ1-4; D is ambiguous. The V gene's germline CDR1 is MGHRA and CDR2 YSYEKL. This CDR3 has 14 amino acids. V was pared by 0 bases and J by 16 bases, with 18 bases between. The CDR3 nucleotides are TGCGCCAGCAGCCAAGATGTTCGGGGTCGAGAGGAGTTTTTT. Amino acids: CASSQDVRGREEFF.

The chain employs TRBV30 and TRBJ2-1; D remains unclear. Germline V gene lookup returns CDR1 GTSNPN and CDR2 SVGIG (reference sequence). There are 13 residues in the CDR3. The V and J ends lost 4 bases and 2 bases respectively, with 9 bases between them. The DNA of the CDR3 is TGTGCCTGGATGAGCTGGGCCTACAATGAGCAGTTCTTC. Protein product: CAWMSWAYNEQFF.

The sample holds a few counts of this clone. The chain combines TRBV5-4 with TRBJ1-5; a weak D match, TRBD1 (6 bases). V dropped 0 bases and J dropped 7 bases, with 11 bases sitting between them. Germline CDR1 reads SGHNT; CDR2 reads YYREEE (reference sequence). This CDR3 is built from 14 residues. DNA of the CDR3: TGTGCCAGCAGCTTGGCCGGGGGCCGACAGCCCCAGCATTTT. Translated: CASSLAGGRQPQHF.

The CDR3 reads CASSFQTGDGGYTF. Written as DNA, the CDR3 is TGTGCCAGCAGCTTTCAGACAGGGGATGGCGGCTACACCTTC. This rearrangement joins TRBV7-2 to TRBJ1-2; 8 nucleotides agree with TRBD1. The CDR3 contains 14 residues. Germline lookup yields CDR1 SGHTA and CDR2 FQGNSA. V dropped 3 bases and J dropped 8; count of bases not matched to a gene: 8.

CDR3 nucleotide sequence: TGTGCCAGCAGCTCCCGGGGCGGAAACACCATATATTTT. Translation gives CASSSRGGNTIYF. V gene TRBV5-8 combines with J gene TRBJ1-3; tentatively, D is TRBD1 (5 bases). V lost 3 bases and J 4 bases, leaving 8 bases between the germline ends. The CDR3 has 13 residues. Germline-derived CDR1 and CDR2 are SGHTS and YDEGEE.

The V call is TRBV6-5, the J call TRBJ2-3; no reliable D call. Germline CDR1 reads MNHEY; CDR2 reads SVGAGI. V was clipped by 7 bases and J by 0 bases, with 8 bases between them. This CDR3 spans 13 amino acids. CDR3 sequence: CASTSPSTDTQYF. CDR3 bases: TGTGCCAGCACCTCACCCAGCACAGATACGCAGTATTTT.

The CDR3 sequence is CASRRGYEQYF. The CDR3 nucleotides are TGTGCCAGCAGGCGAGGCTACGAGCAGTACTTC. The genes are TRBV27 and TRBJ2-7; D is uncertain. This CDR3 region has 11 residues. CDR1 and CDR2 (germline): MNHEY, SMNVEV (reference sequence). Trimming removed 6 bases from V and 3 bases from J, with 6 bases in between.

This rearrangement joins TRBV14 to TRBJ2-7, with D maybe TRBD1 (6 bases). The CDR3 extends over 13 amino acids. The germline V gene has CDR1 SGHDN and CDR2 FVKESK. V lost 3 bases to trimming and J lost 3 bases, with 9 bases between them. CDR3 nucleotides: TGTGCCAGCAGCCAGAGGGGGTTCTACGAGCAGTACTTC. Its translation: CASSQRGFYEQYF.

CDR3 DNA: TGCGCCAGCAGCTTCTCCCAGGGACGAACTGAAGCTTTCTTT. It encodes CASSFSQGRTEAFF. The chain carries TRBV5-1 and TRBJ1-1; possibly TRBD1 for D (5 bases). This CDR3 contains 14 residues. The germline V and J ends were trimmed by 2 bases and 5 bases, with 13 bases remaining between them. CDR1 is SGHRS, CDR2 YFSETQ, per germline.

This clone has a handful of counts. The chain carries TRBV5-1 and TRBJ1-1; tentatively, D is TRBD1 (5 bases). With 0 bases removed from V and 0 bases from J, the gap between germline ends came to 9 bases. CDR1 SGHRS and CDR2 YFSETQ come from the germline V gene. CDR3 size: 15 residues. DNA for the CDR3: TGCGCCAGCAGCTTGGCCGGGGGAGTGAACACTGAAGCTTTCTTT. This gives the protein CASSLAGGVNTEAFF.

This chain uses TRBV18 with TRBJ1-1, with a possible D match to TRBD1 (6 bases). The germline V gene encodes CDR1 KGHSH and CDR2 LQKENI. Trimming cost V 3 bases and J 3 bases, with 8 bases left between them. This CDR3 comprises 13 residues. The CDR3 reads CASSPGTYTEAFF. CDR3 nucleotides: TGTGCCAGCTCACCTGGGACATACACTGAAGCTTTCTTT.